This TCR beta chain derives from a study of OX40 agonist ivuxolimab in advanced cancers. This CDR3 spans 15 amino acids. Germline V gives CDR1 SGHTA, CDR2 FQGNSA. The ends were cut back, 1 base at V and 0 bases at J, with 10 bases in the middle. The table came from immunoSEQ multiplex PCR; TCRdb's copy has only in-frame clones and leaves some out. The table lists over 100,000 clones, just over 90% of them singletons. The chain links TRBV7-2 to TRBJ2-7; possible D gene TRBD2, 6 bases. The TCR was taken from an adult with an advanced solid tumor such as melanoma, head and neck, liver or kidney cancer. The sample was CD4+ or CD8+ T cells sorted from blood, taken in a trial of the OX40 agonist ivuxolimab. The CDR3 spells CASSLGGTVSYEQYF. The DNA for the CDR3 is TGTGCCAGCAGCTTAGGCGGGACGGTCTCCTACGAGCAGTACTTC.